This TCR beta chain was found in a study of cytomegalovirus exposure and HLA in healthy donors. The overall study: Previous work identified roughly 120 million unique TCR beta sequences from around 200 million T cells. Around 80 million unique TCR sequences came from HLA-typed donors in an early release. Whole-study results and caveats: Because they were indistinguishable, some V segments, including TRBV6-2 and TRBV6-3, were excluded. Segments of the TCR beta V type were, in most cases, productive about 87% or about 30% of the time in an earlier analysis.

To note about this clone: The antigen remains unidentified.

60 Vbeta and 13 Jbeta primers were used in PCR. This table comes from immunoSEQ multiplex PCR, and its TCRdb copy is limited to in-frame clones, with some not included. This sample yields some 150,000 clones, of which roughly 80% are seen a single time; about 1.6% belongs to the top ten. The CDR3 is 16 residues long. V shed 3 bases, J shed 2 bases, and the junction held 8 bases outside the gene matches. Germline values: CDR1 LNHDA, CDR2 SQIVND (reference sequence). The sample was PBMCs. The chain employs TRBV19 and TRBJ1-2, with 8 bases that match TRBD1. The sequence came from a female donor in good health and CMV-seronegative. CDR3 in DNA: TGTGCCAGTAGTATCGGGGACAGGACAAAAAACTATGGCTACACCTTC. Its translation is CASSIGDRTKNYGYTF.